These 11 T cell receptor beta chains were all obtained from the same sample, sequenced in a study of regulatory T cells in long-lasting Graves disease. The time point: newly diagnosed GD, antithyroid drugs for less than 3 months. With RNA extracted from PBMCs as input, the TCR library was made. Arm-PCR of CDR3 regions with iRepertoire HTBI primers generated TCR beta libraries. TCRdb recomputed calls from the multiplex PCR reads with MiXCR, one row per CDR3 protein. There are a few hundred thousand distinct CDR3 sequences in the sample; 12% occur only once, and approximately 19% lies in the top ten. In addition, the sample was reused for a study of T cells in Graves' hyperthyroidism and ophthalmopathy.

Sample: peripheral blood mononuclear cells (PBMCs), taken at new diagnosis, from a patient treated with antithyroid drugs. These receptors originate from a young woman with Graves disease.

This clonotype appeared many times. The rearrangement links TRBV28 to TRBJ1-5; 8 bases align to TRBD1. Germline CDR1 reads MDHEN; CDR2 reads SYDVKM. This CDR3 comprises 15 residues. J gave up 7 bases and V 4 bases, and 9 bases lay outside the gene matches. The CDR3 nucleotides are TGTGCCAGCAGTTCCACCGGACAGGGCAGACAGCCCCAGCATTTT. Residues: CASSSTGQGRQPQHF. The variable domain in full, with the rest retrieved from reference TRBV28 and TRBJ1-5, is DVKVTQSSRYLVKRTGEKVFLECVQDMDHENMFWYRQDPGLGLRLIYFSYDVKMKEKGDIPEGYSVSREKKERFSLILESASTNQTSMYLCASSSTGQGRQPQHFGDGTRLSIL.

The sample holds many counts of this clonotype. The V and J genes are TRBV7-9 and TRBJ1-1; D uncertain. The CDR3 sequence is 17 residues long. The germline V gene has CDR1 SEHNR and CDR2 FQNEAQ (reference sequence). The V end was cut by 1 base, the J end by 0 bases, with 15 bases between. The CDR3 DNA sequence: TGTGCCAGCAGCTTAGGAGTCGGCCGTAATTTGAACACTGAAGCTTTCTTT. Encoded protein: CASSLGVGRNLNTEAFF.

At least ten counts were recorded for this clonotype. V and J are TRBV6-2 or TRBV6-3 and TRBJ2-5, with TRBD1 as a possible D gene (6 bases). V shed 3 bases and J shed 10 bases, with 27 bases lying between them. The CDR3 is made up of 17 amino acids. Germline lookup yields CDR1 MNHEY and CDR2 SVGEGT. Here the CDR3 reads CASSYPTYRDRHCGQYF. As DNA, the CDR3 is TGTGCCAGCAGTTATCCAACCTACAGGGACCGCCATTGCGGCCAGTACTTC.

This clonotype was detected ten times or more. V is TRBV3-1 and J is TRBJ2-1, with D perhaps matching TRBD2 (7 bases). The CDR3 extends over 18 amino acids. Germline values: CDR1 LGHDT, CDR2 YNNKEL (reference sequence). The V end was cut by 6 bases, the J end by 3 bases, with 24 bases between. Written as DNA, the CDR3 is TGTGCCAGCAGACCAAGGGGGAGAGGCGGGGGCGTCTACAATGAGCAGTTCTTC. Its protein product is CASRPRGRGGGVYNEQFF.

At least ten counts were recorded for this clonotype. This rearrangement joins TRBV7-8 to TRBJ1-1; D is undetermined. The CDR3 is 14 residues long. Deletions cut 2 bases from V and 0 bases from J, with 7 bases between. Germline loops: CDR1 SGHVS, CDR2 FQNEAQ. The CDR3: CASSLYVMNTEAFF. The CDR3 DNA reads TGTGCCAGCAGCTTATACGTAATGAACACTGAAGCTTTCTTT.

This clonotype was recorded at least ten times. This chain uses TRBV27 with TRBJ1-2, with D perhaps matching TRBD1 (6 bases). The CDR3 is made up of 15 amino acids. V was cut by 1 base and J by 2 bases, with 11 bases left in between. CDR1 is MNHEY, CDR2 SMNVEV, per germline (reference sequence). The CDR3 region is CASSLLSGQNYGYTF. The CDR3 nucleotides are TGTGCCAGCAGTTTATTGTCGGGACAAAACTATGGCTACACCTTC.

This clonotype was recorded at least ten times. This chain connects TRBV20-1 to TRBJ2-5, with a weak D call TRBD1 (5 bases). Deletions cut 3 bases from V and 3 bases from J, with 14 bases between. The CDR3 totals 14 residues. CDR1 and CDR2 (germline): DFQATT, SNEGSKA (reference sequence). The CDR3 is CSASHAGPEETQYF. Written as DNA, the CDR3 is TGCAGTGCTAGTCACGCAGGGCCAGAAGAGACCCAGTACTTC.

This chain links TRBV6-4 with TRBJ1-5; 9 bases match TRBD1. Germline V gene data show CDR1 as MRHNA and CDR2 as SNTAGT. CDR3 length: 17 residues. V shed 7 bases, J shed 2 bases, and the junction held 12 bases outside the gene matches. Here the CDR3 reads CASNMEPGQGGNQPQHF. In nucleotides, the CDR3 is TGTGCCAGCAACATGGAACCGGGACAGGGAGGCAATCAGCCCCAGCATTTT.

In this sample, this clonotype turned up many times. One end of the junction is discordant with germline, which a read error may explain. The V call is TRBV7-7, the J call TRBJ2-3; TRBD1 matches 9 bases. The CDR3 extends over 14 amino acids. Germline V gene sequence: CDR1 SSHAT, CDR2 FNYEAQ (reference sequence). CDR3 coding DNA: TGTGCTAGCAGCAGGGACAGGGCGGCAGATACGCAGTATTTT. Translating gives CASSRDRAADTQYF.

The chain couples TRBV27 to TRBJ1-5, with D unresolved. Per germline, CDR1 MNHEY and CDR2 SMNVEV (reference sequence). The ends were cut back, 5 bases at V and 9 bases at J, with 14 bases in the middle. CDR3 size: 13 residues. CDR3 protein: CASSHNTRGPQHF. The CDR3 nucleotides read TGTGCCAGCAGTCATAACACGCGCGGGCCCCAGCATTTT.

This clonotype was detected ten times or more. The CDR3, as DNA: TGTGCCAGCAGCTTACGGCGGGAGGGATCTAACAATGAGCAGTTCTTC. This encodes CASSLRREGSNNEQFF. This chain connects TRBV11-2 to TRBJ2-1; 9 positions match TRBD2. Germline V gene lookup returns CDR1 SGHAT and CDR2 FQNNGV. The CDR3 runs 16 residues. The V segment lost 2 bases and the J segment 5 bases; nucleotides outside the gene matches: 7.